This T cell receptor beta chain was obtained from a study of human T cells and chemical hapten exposure. Time point given: patch test 1, 2 weeks after DPC sensitization. Treatment in this sample: therapeutic diphenylcyclopropenone sensitization with weekly scalp DPC. Each CDR3 protein is one row after TCRdb ran MiXCR on the RACE reads. The table has around 300,000 distinct CDR3 sequences, about 7% seen once. The CDR3 has 16 amino acids. Germline V gene sequence: CDR1 SGHRS, CDR2 YFSETQ. V was pared by 0 bases and J by 0 bases, with 7 bases between. The starting material was whole blood, obtained in connection with sensitization to the hapten diphenylcyclopropenone (DPC). The genes are TRBV5-1 and TRBJ2-6, with no clear D. This clonotype was sampled from a woman aged 18-30 years with alopecia areata. Some clones in this sample may be carry-over from other donors' samples. CDR3 nucleotide sequence: TGCGCCAGCAGCTTGGACCGGAGCTCTGGGGCCAACGTCCTGACTTTC. The encoded protein is CASSLDRSSGANVLTF.